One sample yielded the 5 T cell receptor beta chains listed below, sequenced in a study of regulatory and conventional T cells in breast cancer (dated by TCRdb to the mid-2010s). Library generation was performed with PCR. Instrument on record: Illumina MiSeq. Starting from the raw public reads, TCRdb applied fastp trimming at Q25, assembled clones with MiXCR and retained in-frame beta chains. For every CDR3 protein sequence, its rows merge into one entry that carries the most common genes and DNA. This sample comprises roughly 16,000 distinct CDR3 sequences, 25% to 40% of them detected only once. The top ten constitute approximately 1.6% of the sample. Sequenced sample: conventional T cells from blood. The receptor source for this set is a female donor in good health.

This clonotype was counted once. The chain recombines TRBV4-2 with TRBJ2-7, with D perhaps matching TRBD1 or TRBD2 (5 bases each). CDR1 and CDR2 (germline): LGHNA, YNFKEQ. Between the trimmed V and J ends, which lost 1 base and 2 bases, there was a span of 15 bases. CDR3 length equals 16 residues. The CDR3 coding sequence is TGTGCCAGCAGCCAAGGATGGGACGGTTCGACCTACGAGCAGTACTTC. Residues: CASSQGWDGSTYEQYF.

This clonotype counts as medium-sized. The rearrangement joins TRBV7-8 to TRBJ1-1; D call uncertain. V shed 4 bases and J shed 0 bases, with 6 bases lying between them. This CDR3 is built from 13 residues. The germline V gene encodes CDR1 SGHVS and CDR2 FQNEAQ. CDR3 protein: CASSSFLNTEAFF. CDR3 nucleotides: TGTGCCAGCAGCTCTTTTTTGAACACTGAAGCTTTCTTT.

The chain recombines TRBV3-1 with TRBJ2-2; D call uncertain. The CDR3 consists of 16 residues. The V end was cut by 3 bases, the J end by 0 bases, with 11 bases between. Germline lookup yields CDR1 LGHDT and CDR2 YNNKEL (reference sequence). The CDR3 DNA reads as TGTGCCAGCAGCCAGTGGGCTGACGCGAACACCGGGGAGCTGTTTTTT. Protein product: CASSQWADANTGELFF.

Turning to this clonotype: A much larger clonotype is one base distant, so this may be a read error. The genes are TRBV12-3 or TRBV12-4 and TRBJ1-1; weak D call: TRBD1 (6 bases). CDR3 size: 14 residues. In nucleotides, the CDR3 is TGTGCCGGCAGTCCAGGGGTCGGGAACACTGAAGCTTTCTTT. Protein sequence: CAGSPGVGNTEAFF.

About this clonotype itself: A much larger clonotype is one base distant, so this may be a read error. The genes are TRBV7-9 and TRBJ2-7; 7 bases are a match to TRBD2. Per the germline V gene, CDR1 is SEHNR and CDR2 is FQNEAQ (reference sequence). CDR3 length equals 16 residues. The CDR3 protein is CAGSFSGRGSSYEQYF. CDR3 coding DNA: TGTGCCGGCAGCTTCTCCGGGCGGGGGAGCTCCTACGAGCAGTACTTC.